Listed below are T cell receptor beta chains from one sample, sequenced in a study of T cells in Graves' hyperthyroidism and ophthalmopathy. TCRdb re-analysed the multiplex PCR reads in MiXCR, keeping a single row per CDR3 protein. Counted here are 650,000 to 850,000 distinct CDR3 sequences, approximately 18% occurring once; the ten biggest clones make up approximately 15%. Sequenced input: blood. Receptors were obtained from a woman between 45 and 65 years old with Graves' hyperthyroidism that later progressed to Graves' ophthalmopathy. Both conserved end residues are part of each CDR3. D genes are given only for firm matches. Clone size is stated in some rows and not others, as once, few, many or a class when expanded.

D gene: -; clone size: few; CDR3 length: 12; V gene: TRBV27; J gene: TRBJ2-3; CDR3 DNA: TGTGCCACCCTGGGGGTCACAGATACGCAGTATTTT; CDR3 protein: CATLGVTDTQYF
D gene: TRBD1; clone size: many; CDR3 length: 16; V gene: TRBV2; J gene: TRBJ1-1; CDR3 DNA: TGTGCCAGCAGTGAGATACGAGCCGTCAGGGGGACTGAAGCTTTCTTT; CDR3 protein: CASSEIRAVRGTEAFF
D gene: TRBD1; clone size: -; CDR3 length: 15; V gene: TRBV9; J gene: TRBJ1-3; CDR3 DNA: TGTGCCAGCAGCCCGACAGGGGTGGTTGGAAACACCATATATTTT; CDR3 protein: CASSPTGVVGNTIYF
D gene: TRBD1; clone size: -; CDR3 length: 15; V gene: TRBV10-3; J gene: TRBJ1-6; CDR3 DNA: TGTGCCATCAGTGGTCGGGGACAGGGAACAGGGCCCCTCCACTTT; CDR3 protein: CAISGRGQGTGPLHF
D gene: -; clone size: -; CDR3 length: 15; V gene: TRBV7-2; J gene: TRBJ2-2; CDR3 DNA: TGTGCCAGCAGCTTAGGGGGGGTACGCACCGGGGAGCTGTTTTTT; CDR3 protein: CASSLGGVRTGELFF
D gene: -; clone size: many; CDR3 length: 14; V gene: TRBV12-3/TRBV12-4; J gene: TRBJ2-7; CDR3 DNA: TGTGCCAGCAATCCGATCGGGCGGTCCTACGAGCAGTACTTC; CDR3 protein: CASNPIGRSYEQYF
D gene: TRBD1; clone size: -; CDR3 length: 14; V gene: TRBV6-2/TRBV6-3; J gene: TRBJ1-1; CDR3 DNA: TGTGCCAGCGGGGTGACAGGGGCCATCACTGAAGCTTTCTTT; CDR3 protein: CASGVTGAITEAFF
D gene: TRBD1; clone size: -; CDR3 length: 16; V gene: TRBV7-9; J gene: TRBJ1-5; CDR3 DNA: TGTGCCAGCAGCTTAGCAGCCGGGACAGGCGGTCAGCCCCAGCATTTT; CDR3 protein: CASSLAAGTGGQPQHF
D gene: -; clone size: -; CDR3 length: 18; V gene: TRBV4-1; J gene: TRBJ2-1; CDR3 DNA: TGCGCCAGCAGCCAAGAAAGGGGCGGGGAAATCTCCTACAATGAGCAGTTCTTC; CDR3 protein: CASSQERGGEISYNEQFF
D gene: TRBD2; clone size: few; CDR3 length: 14; V gene: TRBV11-2; J gene: TRBJ2-7; CDR3 DNA: TGTGCCAGCAGCTTTTCGGGGGGGCGTTACGAGCAGTACTTC; CDR3 protein: CASSFSGGRYEQYF
D gene: TRBD1; clone size: -; CDR3 length: 13; V gene: TRBV12-5; J gene: TRBJ2-2; CDR3 DNA: TGTGCTAGTGGGCAGGGGGACACCGGGGAGCTGTTTTTT; CDR3 protein: CASGQGDTGELFF
D gene: -; clone size: many; CDR3 length: 15; V gene: TRBV6-1; J gene: TRBJ1-4; CDR3 DNA: TGTGCCAGCGGGACGAGGAGGGGAGCTAATGAAAAACTGTTTTTT; CDR3 protein: CASGTRRGANEKLFF
D gene: -; clone size: -; CDR3 length: 16; V gene: TRBV3-1; J gene: TRBJ1-2; CDR3 DNA: TGTGCCAGCAGCCAAGCCCGACCTAGTAGGAACTATGGCTACACCTTC; CDR3 protein: CASSQARPSRNYGYTF
D gene: -; clone size: few; CDR3 length: 15; V gene: TRBV6-5; J gene: TRBJ2-3; CDR3 DNA: TGTGCCAGCAGTTACTCGTCTGCTAGCACAGATACGCAGTATTTT; CDR3 protein: CASSYSSASTDTQYF
D gene: -; clone size: -; CDR3 length: 15; V gene: TRBV30; J gene: TRBJ1-2; CDR3 DNA: TGTGCCTGGAGCTTCGCCCTCGGGAGTTATGATGGCTACACCTTC; CDR3 protein: CAWSFALGSYDGYTF
D gene: TRBD1; clone size: few; CDR3 length: 14; V gene: TRBV9; J gene: TRBJ1-5; CDR3 DNA: TGTGCCAGCAGCGACGACAGGGACTATCAGCCCCAGCATTTT; CDR3 protein: CASSDDRDYQPQHF
D gene: -; clone size: -; CDR3 length: 14; V gene: TRBV6-1; J gene: TRBJ2-7; CDR3 DNA: TGTGCCAGCAGGCCTTCAGGGGACTCCTCCGAGCAGTACTTC; CDR3 protein: CASRPSGDSSEQYF
D gene: TRBD1; clone size: once; CDR3 length: 13; V gene: TRBV30; J gene: TRBJ1-6; CDR3 DNA: TGTGCCGCCGAGGGGGCGCGGAATTCACCCCTCCACTTT; CDR3 protein: CAAEGARNSPLHF
D gene: -; clone size: few; CDR3 length: 14; V gene: TRBV5-1; J gene: TRBJ2-7; CDR3 DNA: TGCGCCAGCAGCCCGGACGTACAGACCCCCGAGCAGTACTTC; CDR3 protein: CASSPDVQTPEQYF
D gene: TRBD1; clone size: few; CDR3 length: 11; V gene: TRBV12-3/TRBV12-4; J gene: TRBJ2-5; CDR3 DNA: TGTGCCAGTCGGGACAGGGGTAGTGTTTACTTC; CDR3 protein: CASRDRGSVYF
D gene: -; clone size: few; CDR3 length: 17; V gene: TRBV5-8; J gene: TRBJ1-5; CDR3 DNA: TGTGCCAGCAGCTTGGTACTGGCCGGACAGTACAATCAGCCCCAGCATTTT; CDR3 protein: CASSLVLAGQYNQPQHF
D gene: TRBD1; clone size: few; CDR3 length: 15; V gene: TRBV12-3/TRBV12-4; J gene: TRBJ1-1; CDR3 DNA: TGTGCCAGCAGACCGACAGGGGGCATGGAAACTGAAGCTTTCTTT; CDR3 protein: CASRPTGGMETEAFF
D gene: -; clone size: few; CDR3 length: 14; V gene: TRBV9; J gene: TRBJ2-1; CDR3 DNA: TGTGCCAGCAGCGTGGAGACGAAGTACAATGAGCAGTTCTTC; CDR3 protein: CASSVETKYNEQFF
D gene: TRBD1; clone size: many; CDR3 length: 15; V gene: TRBV30; J gene: TRBJ1-6; CDR3 DNA: TGTGCCTGGACCTCACACGGACAGGGGGCTTCACCCCTCCACTTT; CDR3 protein: CAWTSHGQGASPLHF